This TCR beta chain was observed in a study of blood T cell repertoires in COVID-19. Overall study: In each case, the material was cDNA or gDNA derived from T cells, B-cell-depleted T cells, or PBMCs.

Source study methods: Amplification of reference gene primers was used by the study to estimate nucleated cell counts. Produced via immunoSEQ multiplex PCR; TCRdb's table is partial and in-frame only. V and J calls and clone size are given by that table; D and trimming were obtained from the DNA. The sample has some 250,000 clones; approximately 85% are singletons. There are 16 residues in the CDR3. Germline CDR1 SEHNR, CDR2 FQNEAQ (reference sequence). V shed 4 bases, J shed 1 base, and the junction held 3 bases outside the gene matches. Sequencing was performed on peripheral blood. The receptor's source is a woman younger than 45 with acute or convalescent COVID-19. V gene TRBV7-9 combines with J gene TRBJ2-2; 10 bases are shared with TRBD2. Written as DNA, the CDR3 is TGTGCCAGCAGCTCCCGACTAGCGGGGAACACCGGGGAGCTGTTTTTT. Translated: CASSSRLAGNTGELFF.